These 16 T cell receptor beta chains came from one sample sequenced in a study of T cells expressing NK-cell markers (dated by TCRdb to 2018 to 2020). Libraries came from 5' RACE. The reads were generated on an Illumina HiSeq 2000. The reads, reprocessed by TCRdb, yield one row per CDR3 protein sequence and no DNA. The record for this sample contains over 150,000 distinct CDR3 sequences. The ten largest account for roughly a third of the sample. Sequenced material: blood T cells: a sorted CD56 or NKG2C T cell subset, CD4+ or CD8+ T cells, or bulk PBMC T cells (not recorded which). These receptors originate from a woman aged 45-60 years in good health. Donor details come from another sample of the same person, matched by shared clones.

The chain employs TRBV11-3 and TRBJ1-1. The CDR3 has 11 residues. Germline CDR1 is SGHNT and CDR2 is YENEEA. CDR3: CASGLLSEAFF.

The gene calls are TRBV7-9 and TRBJ1-2; TCRdb outputs TRBD1, but without DNA this stays unchecked. Germline V gives CDR1 SEHNR, CDR2 FQNEAQ (reference sequence). The CDR3 has 14 amino acids. CDR3 sequence reads: CASSLGGEDYGYTF.

V and J are TRBV7-9 and TRBJ1-4; with no DNA, the TCRdb D assignment of TRBD1 cannot be verified. The CDR3 loop spans 14 amino acids. Germline V gene data show CDR1 as SEHNR and CDR2 as FQNEAQ (reference sequence). CDR3 region: CASSPGRGTPKLFF.

The chain recombines TRBV24-1 with TRBJ2-1; TCRdb designates TRBD2, a call that cannot be tested without DNA. Germline V gene sequence: CDR1 KGHDR, CDR2 SFDVKD. The CDR3 extends over 15 amino acids. The CDR3 protein is CATSSISGYDNEQFF.

This sequence joins TRBV10-3 and TRBJ1-1; TCRdb's D call, TRBD1, is unchecked because there is no DNA. CDR1 and CDR2 (germline): ENHRY, SYGVKD. The CDR3 is 14 amino acids. The CDR3 loop is CATEGGQGITEAFF.

The chain combines TRBV10-3 with TRBJ1-4. There are 13 residues in the CDR3. CDR1 is ENHRY, CDR2 SYGVKD, per germline. The CDR3 spells CAIQGTANEKLFF.

CDR3 amino acids: CASSLSLNSYNEQFF. This sequence joins TRBV11-2 and TRBJ2-1. The CDR3 is 15 residues long. Looked up from germline, CDR1 is SGHAT and CDR2 is FQNNGV.

The CDR3 loop reads CAWSLVGTDTQYF. The V call is TRBV30, the J call TRBJ2-3. Germline CDR1 reads GTSNPN; CDR2 reads SVGIG (reference sequence). This CDR3 has 13 amino acids.

The rearrangement links TRBV2 to TRBJ2-5; TCRdb names TRBD1, which stays unverified in the absence of DNA. This CDR3 spans 16 amino acids. CDR1 SNHLY and CDR2 FYNNEI come from the germline V gene. The CDR3 is CASSGIPQNAQETQYF.

The rearrangement uses TRBV6-4 and TRBJ2-3. CDR3 length: 14 amino acids. CDR1 is MRHNA and CDR2 is SNTAGT in the germline V gene. The CDR3 region is CASRIHPGTDTQYF.

The chain couples TRBV5-1 to TRBJ2-1; TCRdb picks TRBD1, but there is no DNA to check that call. Germline V CDR1 and CDR2: SGHRS, YFSETQ. The CDR3 consists of 17 residues. The CDR3 loop reads CASSLASAGANYNEQFF.

V gene TRBV6-2 or TRBV6-3 combines with J gene TRBJ1-1. Germline V gene sequence: CDR1 MNHEY, CDR2 SVGEGT. The CDR3 runs to 15 residues. CDR3 loop: CASSYSTGWNTEAFF.

The chain combines TRBV27 with TRBJ2-1; TCRdb gives TRBD2 as the D gene, but with no DNA this cannot be confirmed. Germline CDR1 and CDR2: MNHEY and SMNVEV (reference sequence). The CDR3 consists of 16 residues. The CDR3 protein is CASSFLLAASYNEQFF.

The chain carries TRBV19 and TRBJ2-1; TCRdb picks TRBD2, but there is no DNA to check that call. This CDR3 comprises 15 residues. Germline V lookup: CDR1 LNHDA, CDR2 SQIVND (reference sequence). The CDR3 region is CASSIGSGTYNEQFF.

This clonotype is identified as medium-sized (0.01 to 0.1%) from frequency. This chain connects TRBV29-1 to TRBJ2-7. The CDR3 totals 14 residues. Germline-derived CDR1 and CDR2 are SQVTM and ANQGSEA. Here the CDR3 reads CSVEDSLSTFGQYF.

This chain joins TRBV12-3 or TRBV12-4 and TRBJ2-6. There are 15 residues in the CDR3. CDR3 amino acids: CASSLGALGAGVLTF.